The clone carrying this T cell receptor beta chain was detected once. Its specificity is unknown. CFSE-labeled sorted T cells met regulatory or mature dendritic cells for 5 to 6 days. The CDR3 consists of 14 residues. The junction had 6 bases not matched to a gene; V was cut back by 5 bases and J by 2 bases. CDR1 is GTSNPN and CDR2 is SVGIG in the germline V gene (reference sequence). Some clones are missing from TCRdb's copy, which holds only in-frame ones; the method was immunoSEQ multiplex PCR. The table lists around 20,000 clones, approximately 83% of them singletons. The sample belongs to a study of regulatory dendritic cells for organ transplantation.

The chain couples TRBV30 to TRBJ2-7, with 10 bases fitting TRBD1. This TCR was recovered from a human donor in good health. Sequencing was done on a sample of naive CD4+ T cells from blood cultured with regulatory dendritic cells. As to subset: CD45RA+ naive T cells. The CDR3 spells CAWGIGTGAYEQYF. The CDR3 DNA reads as TGTGCCTGGGGTATAGGGACAGGGGCCTACGAGCAGTACTTC.